This TCR beta chain was recovered during a study of monozygotic twins with inflammatory bowel disease. The CDR3 sequence is 15 residues long. Reanalyzing the 5' RACE reads, TCRdb keeps one entry per CDR3 protein, without DNA. The repertoire table contains some 190,000 distinct CDR3 sequences. The chain combines TRBV12-3 or TRBV12-4 with TRBJ2-5; TCRdb names TRBD2, which stays unverified in the absence of DNA. Material for sequencing was blood. This TCR was sampled from a human donor with ulcerative colitis or Crohn's disease, or a healthy co-twin of an affected twin (not recorded which). CDR3 protein: CASSPIAGGRETQYF.